The 19 T cell receptor beta chains in this list originate from one sample, sequenced in a study of cytomegalovirus exposure and HLA in healthy donors. Primers: 60 Vbeta forward and 13 Jbeta reverse. Some clones are missing from TCRdb's copy, which holds only in-frame ones; the method was immunoSEQ multiplex PCR. Of about 100,000 clones in the sample, roughly 82% were seen once. Sequencing input: PBMCs. These receptors came from a woman younger than 35 in good health and CMV-seronegative.

The V call is TRBV6-5, the J call TRBJ1-2; D ambiguous. From germline, CDR1 is MNHEY and CDR2 SVGAGI. This CDR3 is built from 15 residues. The V and J ends lost 2 bases and 8 bases respectively, with 18 bases between them. The CDR3 protein is CASSYRQDSYWGYTF. The DNA of the CDR3 is TGTGCCAGCAGTTACCGGCAGGATTCCTATTGGGGCTACACCTTC.

The V call is TRBV5-1, the J call TRBJ2-5, with 12 nucleotides matching TRBD2. The CDR3 covers 16 residues. Germline-derived CDR1 and CDR2 are SGHRS and YFSETQ. The V and J ends lost 0 bases and 4 bases, in that order; junction bases with no gene match: 4. In DNA, the CDR3 is TGCGCCAGCAGCTTGGCCACGACTAGCGGGGGAGAGACCCAGTACTTC. It is translated as CASSLATTSGGETQYF.

This chain connects TRBV2 to TRBJ2-7, with 10 bases fitting TRBD2. Germline V gene lookup returns CDR1 SNHLY and CDR2 FYNNEI. Unmatched junction bases numbered 9, after V lost 4 bases and J lost 3 bases. This CDR3 has 16 residues. This CDR3 reads CASSVVLAGDVYEQYF. The CDR3 bases are TGTGCCAGCAGTGTCGTCCTAGCGGGAGATGTCTACGAGCAGTACTTC.

This clone has a handful of counts. The V and J genes are TRBV23-1 and TRBJ1-5; maybe TRBD1 (5 bases). TRBV23-1 is an open reading frame whose function is uncertain. The CDR3 covers 18 residues. V gave up 3 bases and J gave up 2 bases, with 20 bases separating them. The CDR3: CASSHGRAICFCNQPQHF. Here the CDR3 DNA reads TGCGCCAGCAGTCATGGCAGGGCGATTTGTTTTTGCAATCAGCCCCAGCATTTT.

The CDR3 nucleotides are TGTGCCAGCAGCCCCAGAACAGGGGCGGGTACAGATACGCAGTATTTT. Protein sequence: CASSPRTGAGTDTQYF. The V and J genes are TRBV5-5 and TRBJ2-3, with 7 bases lining up with TRBD1. The CDR3 is 16 residues long. The J segment lost 3 bases and the V segment lost 4 bases, leaving 11 bases of the junction unmatched. Germline CDR1 reads SGHKS; CDR2 reads YYEKEE (reference sequence).

V usage is TRBV30 and J usage is TRBJ1-1; TRBD1 might be the D (5 bases). The CDR3 has 17 residues. CDR1 and CDR2 from the germline V gene are GTSNPN and SVGIG (reference sequence). V lost 3 bases and J 6 bases, leaving 26 bases between the germline ends. CDR3 in amino acids: CAWSLRTGGDAVAEAFF. CDR3 nucleotide sequence: TGTGCCTGGAGCCTACGGACGGGGGGGGACGCTGTAGCTGAAGCTTTCTTT. Full variable domain (rest looked up from reference TRBV30 and TRBJ1-1): SQTIHQWPATLVQPVGSPLSLECTVEGTSNPNLYWYRQAAGRGLQLLFYSVGIGQISSEVPQNLSASRPQDRQFILSSKKLLLSDSGFYLCAWSLRTGGDAVAEAFFGQGTRLTVV.

The chain is built from TRBV30 and TRBJ1-5, with a tentative D call TRBD1 (6 bases). V was pared by 3 bases and J by 7 bases, with 25 bases between. CDR3 size: 17 residues. Germline CDR1 and CDR2: GTSNPN and SVGIG (reference sequence). This chain's CDR3 is CAWSSLTTGTVGQPQHF. CDR3 in DNA: TGTGCCTGGAGCTCTCTGACTACAGGGACGGTAGGCCAGCCCCAGCATTTT.

This clone has a single count. The chain combines TRBV11-2 with TRBJ2-7; perhaps TRBD1 as D (6 bases). Germline lookup yields CDR1 SGHAT and CDR2 FQNNGV. The CDR3 runs 15 residues. V was shortened by 1 base and J by 2 bases, with 12 bases between the two germline ends. Here the CDR3 DNA reads TGTGCCAGCAGCTTAGCCGGGACACGGGCCTACGAGCAGTACTTC. Translating gives CASSLAGTRAYEQYF.

V usage is TRBV6-5 and J usage is TRBJ2-7; 9 bases are shared with TRBD1. CDR3 length: 14 residues. Germline loops: CDR1 MNHEY, CDR2 SVGAGI. V shed 6 bases, J shed 3 bases, and the junction held 6 bases outside the gene matches. The CDR3 coding sequence is TGTGCCAGCAGCCGGGACAGGGTGGACTACGAGCAGTACTTC. Translating gives CASSRDRVDYEQYF.

The rearrangement joins TRBV27 to TRBJ2-3, with D possibly matching TRBD2 (6 bases). This CDR3 is built from 16 residues. Trimming took off 5 bases at V and 1 base at J, with 16 bases between the two ends. CDR1 MNHEY and CDR2 SMNVEV come from the germline V gene (reference sequence). CDR3 amino acids: CASSHPIGRGTDTQYF. CDR3 nucleotides: TGTGCCAGCAGTCACCCGATCGGGAGAGGCACAGATACGCAGTATTTT.

This chain connects TRBV14 to TRBJ2-5, with D perhaps matching TRBD2 (6 bases). The V gene's germline CDR1 is SGHDN and CDR2 FVKESK. This CDR3 spans 14 amino acids. Deletions cut 4 bases from V and 1 base from J, with 10 bases between. The CDR3 coding sequence is TGTGCCAGCAGCCCGGACTACCCCCAAGAGACCCAGTACTTC. Residues: CASSPDYPQETQYF.

This clone was observed a handful of times. The chain employs TRBV29-1 and TRBJ2-7; weak D call: TRBD1 (6 bases). Germline V CDR1 and CDR2: SQVTM, ANQGSEA. Trimming shortened V by 7 bases and J by 6 bases, and 16 bases separated the two germline ends. This CDR3 is built from 12 residues. The CDR3 sequence: CSAATYRAEQYF. Written as DNA, the CDR3 is TGCAGCGCTGCGACTTACAGGGCCGAGCAGTACTTC.

This clone has a single count. V usage is TRBV11-2 and J usage is TRBJ2-1, with D possibly being TRBD1 (6 bases). CDR1 and CDR2 from the germline V gene are SGHAT and FQNNGV. The CDR3 totals 13 residues. Trimming took 5 bases from V and 5 from J, leaving 10 bases between them. The CDR3 coding sequence is TGTGCCAGCAGCCCCGGACAGAACAATGAGCAGTTCTTC. Translated, it gives CASSPGQNNEQFF.

This chain joins TRBV7-2 and TRBJ2-7; 13 bases are shared with TRBD2. Germline lookup yields CDR1 SGHTA and CDR2 FQGNSA. V was clipped by 5 bases and J by 0 bases; unmatched bases: 4. The CDR3 is 16 amino acids. This chain's CDR3 is CASSVTSGGDSYEQYF. The CDR3 DNA reads TGTGCCAGCAGCGTCACTAGCGGGGGGGACTCCTACGAGCAGTACTTC.

V gene TRBV30 combines with J gene TRBJ2-1; 9 bases are shared with TRBD2. The trim removed 2 bases at V and 9 bases at J, leaving 11 bases unmatched. CDR1 and CDR2 (germline): GTSNPN, SVGIG (reference sequence). This CDR3 spans 15 amino acids. The CDR3 here is CAWSTQAGGLGEQFF. The CDR3 DNA follows: TGTGCCTGGAGTACTCAGGCGGGGGGGCTCGGTGAGCAGTTCTTC.

The rearrangement joins TRBV18 to TRBJ2-3, with D perhaps matching TRBD1 (6 bases). The CDR3 spans 15 residues. The germline V and J ends were trimmed by 3 bases and 4 bases, with 14 bases remaining between them. Germline V lookup: CDR1 KGHSH, CDR2 LQKENI. CDR3 bases: TGTGCCAGCTCACCCGCAGGACAGATCCCAGATACGCAGTATTTT. Protein sequence: CASSPAGQIPDTQYF.

This clone has a handful of counts. V and J are TRBV21-1 and TRBJ2-1; TRBD2 is taken as the D call from the table, unchecked against the DNA. TRBV21-1 is labeled a pseudogene. This CDR3 is built from 17 residues. In DNA form, the CDR3 reads TGTGCCAGCAGCAGGACTAGCGGGAGTTACGGTTACAATGAGCAGTTCTTC. Translating it yields CASSRTSGSYGYNEQFF.

V is TRBV6-4 and J is TRBJ2-5; 11 positions agree with TRBD1. Germline V gene lookup returns CDR1 MRHNA and CDR2 SNTAGT. The CDR3 spans 15 residues. J was trimmed by 5 bases and V by 3 bases; bases with no gene match: 5. The DNA of the CDR3 is TGTGCCAGCAGTGAGACGGGACAGGGGGTCGAGACCCAGTACTTC. This codes for CASSETGQGVETQYF.

The chain combines TRBV4-2 with TRBJ2-5, with 7 bases fitting TRBD2. The J call may be incorrect, as the DNA end agrees better with TRBJ2-7. The CDR3 covers 16 residues. CDR1 LGHNA and CDR2 YNFKEQ come from the germline V gene. CDR3 in amino acids: CASSQDRGRVNYEQYF. Written as DNA, the CDR3 is TGTGCCAGCAGCCAAGACCGGGGGAGGGTGAACTACGAGCAGTACTTC.